Shown below are 30 T cell receptor beta chains from a single sample sequenced in a study of cytomegalovirus exposure and HLA in healthy donors. PCR amplification relied on 60 Vbeta primers (plus 13 Jbeta primers). Measured with immunoSEQ multiplex PCR; TCRdb has only the in-frame clones, and not every one. Of more than 80,000 clones in the sample, more than 75% were seen once. Material: PBMCs. The receptors stem from a man younger than 40 in good health and CMV-seropositive.

The CDR3 loop reads CASTGGTEAFF. The CDR3 DNA sequence: TGTGCCTCGACAGGGGGAACTGAAGCTTTCTTT. The rearrangement links TRBV6-6 to TRBJ1-1; 9 nucleotides agree with TRBD1. The J segment lost 5 bases and the V segment lost 11 bases, leaving 3 bases of the junction unmatched. The CDR3 extends over 11 amino acids. Germline V gene sequence: CDR1 MNHNY, CDR2 SVGAGI (reference sequence).

The V and J genes are TRBV5-1 and TRBJ2-6; 7 bases are a match to TRBD1. After removal of 4 bases from V and 4 bases from J, the junction contained 8 bases not matched to a gene. The CDR3 totals 16 residues. Per germline, CDR1 SGHRS and CDR2 YFSETQ. The CDR3 DNA is TGCGCCAGCAGCATTCACAGGGGCTCCGGGGCCAACGTCCTGACTTTC. Translation: CASSIHRGSGANVLTF.

The chain couples TRBV14 to TRBJ2-7, with a weak D call TRBD1 (5 bases). V was trimmed by 4 bases and J by 5 bases, leaving 15 bases between them. The V gene's germline CDR1 is SGHDN and CDR2 FVKESK. CDR3 length: 14 amino acids. The CDR3 DNA reads as TGTGCCAGCAGCCCAGGAACAGGATTCCACGAGCAGTACTTC. This codes for CASSPGTGFHEQYF. The full variable domain, with the rest looked up from reference TRBV14 and TRBJ2-7, is EAGVTQFPSHSVIEKGQTVTLRCDPISGHDNLYWYRRVMGKEIKFLLHFVKESKQDESGMPNNRFLAERTGGTYSTLKVQPAELEDSGVYFCASSPGTGFHEQYFGPGTRLTVT.

The gene calls are TRBV6-5 and TRBJ1-4; TRBD1 matches 7 bases. CDR1 and CDR2 from the germline V gene are MNHEY and SVGAGI. With 2 bases clipped from V and 7 bases from J, the junction kept 10 bases outside the gene matches. The CDR3 consists of 16 residues. CDR3 loop: CASSYAYRGDSEKLFF. The CDR3 coding sequence is TGTGCCAGCAGTTACGCTTACAGGGGTGACAGTGAAAAACTGTTTTTT.

The chain uses TRBV6-1 and TRBJ1-1; D gene unclear. This CDR3 is 14 amino acids long. V lost 5 bases to trimming and J lost 0 bases, with 10 bases between them. The germline V gene has CDR1 MNHNS and CDR2 SASEGT. CDR3 bases: TGTGCCAGCAGTCTCGGGAGGATGAACACTGAAGCTTTCTTT. It is translated as CASSLGRMNTEAFF.

V and J are TRBV27 and TRBJ2-5, with D hard to call. The CDR3 runs 12 residues. Trimming took off 6 bases at V and 5 bases at J, with 10 bases between the two ends. Germline V gene data show CDR1 as MNHEY and CDR2 as SMNVEV (reference sequence). This CDR3 is CASRSIEETQYF. CDR3 in DNA: TGTGCCAGCAGGTCGATTGAGGAGACCCAGTACTTC.

The V call is TRBV5-1, the J call TRBJ2-1, with D tentatively TRBD2 (5 bases). With 4 bases removed from V and 2 bases from J, the gap between germline ends came to 13 bases. The CDR3 is 15 amino acids. CDR1 SGHRS and CDR2 YFSETQ come from the germline V gene. CDR3 bases: TGCGCCAGCAGCGCCTTGGGAGACCCCTACAATGAGCAGTTCTTC. It is translated as CASSALGDPYNEQFF. Drawing the rest from reference TRBV5-1 and TRBJ2-1, the complete variable domain is KAGVTQTPRYLIKTRGQQVTLSCSPISGHRSVSWYQQTPGQGLQFLFEYFSETQRNKGNFPGRFSGRQFSNSRSEMNVSTLELGDSALYLCASSALGDPYNEQFFGPGTRLTVL.

The V and J genes are TRBV27 and TRBJ2-5, with 9 bases aligning to TRBD2. Trimming took 3 bases from V and 5 from J; bases not matched to a gene: 4. The CDR3 loop spans 14 amino acids. Germline lookup yields CDR1 MNHEY and CDR2 SMNVEV (reference sequence). CDR3 region: CASSFSGSVETQYF. CDR3 coding DNA: TGTGCCAGCAGTTTTAGCGGGAGTGTGGAGACCCAGTACTTC.

The rearrangement uses TRBV4-2 and TRBJ2-5, with TRBD2 as a possible D gene (6 bases). Germline CDR1 and CDR2: LGHNA and YNFKEQ. Trimming took off 1 base at V and 2 bases at J, with 14 bases between the two ends. This CDR3 has 16 amino acids. The CDR3 reads CASSQGMAGLQETQYF. The CDR3 nucleotides are TGTGCCAGCAGCCAAGGGATGGCGGGGCTACAAGAGACCCAGTACTTC.

A single count supports this clone. This rearrangement joins TRBV5-4 to TRBJ2-1, with 12 bases lining up with TRBD2. Germline-derived CDR1 and CDR2 are SGHNT and YYREEE (reference sequence). CDR3 length: 18 amino acids. Unmatched junction bases numbered 14, after V lost 6 bases and J lost 4 bases. The CDR3 here is CASTAKGTSGSGYNEQFF. In DNA, the CDR3 is TGTGCCAGCACCGCTAAGGGGACTAGCGGGTCAGGTTACAATGAGCAGTTCTTC.

The V and J genes are TRBV27 and TRBJ2-1; D is perhaps TRBD2 (5 bases). With 4 bases removed from V and 4 bases from J, the gap between germline ends came to 20 bases. This CDR3 is 17 amino acids long. Germline CDR1 and CDR2: MNHEY and SMNVEV (reference sequence). The CDR3 DNA follows: TGTGCCAGCAGTTCCTTCCTCAGAGGGAGTGGGTACAATGAGCAGTTCTTC. It specifies CASSSFLRGSGYNEQFF.

The CDR3 protein is CASSQQGGQSGYTF. CDR3 nucleotides: TGTGCCAGTAGTCAACAGGGGGGACAGTCTGGCTACACCTTC. J is TRBJ1-2 and V is TRBV19; 8 bases are a match to TRBD1. The CDR3 sequence is 14 residues long. V dropped 5 bases and J dropped 7; count of bases not matched to a gene: 9. In germline, CDR1 is LNHDA, CDR2 SQIVND (reference sequence).

V is TRBV4-1 and J is TRBJ2-1, with 14 bases lining up with TRBD2. The CDR3 is 21 amino acids. Germline V gene data show CDR1 as MGHRA and CDR2 as YSYEKL. The V and J ends lost 0 bases and 4 bases, in that order; junction bases with no gene match: 14. The CDR3 sequence: CASSQDMGLAGDLPRYNEQFF. CDR3 coding DNA: TGCGCCAGCAGCCAAGACATGGGACTAGCGGGAGACCTACCTCGGTACAATGAGCAGTTCTTC.

The V call is TRBV4-2, the J call TRBJ2-1; unclear D gene. CDR3 length: 18 residues. The germline V and J ends were trimmed by 0 bases and 0 bases, with 15 bases remaining between them. Looked up from germline, CDR1 is LGHNA and CDR2 is YNFKEQ. The CDR3 DNA reads as TGTGCCAGCAGCCAAGATTCACCCCTAGTCAGCTCCTACAATGAGCAGTTCTTC. Translation gives CASSQDSPLVSSYNEQFF.

J is TRBJ1-5 and V is TRBV5-5; D call uncertain. From germline, CDR1 is SGHKS and CDR2 YYEKEE (reference sequence). CDR3 length equals 15 residues. Trimming pared 1 base from V and 4 bases from J, leaving 12 bases between. The CDR3 spells CASSLSAGGNQPQHF. CDR3 nucleotide sequence: TGTGCCAGCAGCTTGTCCGCCGGAGGGAATCAGCCCCAGCATTTT.

This clone appeared once. J is TRBJ2-1 and V is TRBV28; TRBD1 aligns across 8 bases. There are 14 residues in the CDR3. The V gene end was trimmed by 3 bases and the J gene end by 5 bases; junction bases not matched to a gene: 3. Germline CDR1 is MDHEN and CDR2 is SYDVKM. For the CDR3, the DNA is TGTGCCAGCAGTTTTCCGGACAGGGACAATGAGCAGTTCTTC. Its protein product is CASSFPDRDNEQFF. The full variable domain, with the rest looked up from reference TRBV28 and TRBJ2-1, is DVKVTQSSRYLVKRTGEKVFLECVQDMDHENMFWYRQDPGLGLRLIYFSYDVKMKEKGDIPEGYSVSREKKERFSLILESASTNQTSMYLCASSFPDRDNEQFFGPGTRLTVL.

This clone was seen a handful of times. This chain connects TRBV7-2 to TRBJ1-1; no clear D. CDR3 length: 14 residues. Germline values: CDR1 SGHTA, CDR2 FQGNSA. With 3 bases removed from V and 7 bases from J, the gap between germline ends came to 15 bases. The CDR3 DNA sequence: TGTGCCAGCAGCTTTTACTTTGGGCCGAATGAAGCTTTCTTT. It translates to CASSFYFGPNEAFF. Using reference TRBV7-2 and TRBJ1-1 for the parts outside the CDR3, the full variable domain is GAGVSQSPSNKVTEKGKDVELRCDPISGHTALYWYRQSLGQGLEFLIYFQGNSAPDKSGLPSDRFSAERTGGSVSTLTIQRTQQEDSAVYLCASSFYFGPNEAFFGQGTRLTVV.

This sequence joins TRBV28 and TRBJ1-1; 9 bases map to TRBD1. Unmatched junction bases numbered 9, after V lost 6 bases and J lost 1 base. The germline gives CDR1 MDHEN, CDR2 SYDVKM. The CDR3 is 16 residues long. The CDR3 protein is CASSPRTGAKNTEAFF. CDR3 sequence (DNA): TGTGCCAGCAGCCCGAGGACAGGGGCTAAGAACACTGAAGCTTTCTTT. The variable domain in full, completed from reference TRBV28 and TRBJ1-1, reads DVKVTQSSRYLVKRTGEKVFLECVQDMDHENMFWYRQDPGLGLRLIYFSYDVKMKEKGDIPEGYSVSREKKERFSLILESASTNQTSMYLCASSPRTGAKNTEAFFGQGTRLTVV.

The sample holds a few counts of this clone. The rearrangement links TRBV5-1 to TRBJ2-2; no reliable D call. Trimming stripped 4 bases from V and 10 bases from J, with 11 bases between. The CDR3 runs 12 residues. CDR1 is SGHRS and CDR2 is YFSETQ in the germline V gene. The CDR3 sequence: CASSLGPKELFF. The CDR3 DNA follows: TGCGCCAGCAGCCTAGGCCCCAAGGAGCTGTTTTTT.

The chain carries TRBV13 and TRBJ2-5, with D possibly being TRBD1 (6 bases). The CDR3 loop spans 13 amino acids. Trimming took 5 bases from V and 5 from J, leaving 12 bases between them. Germline V lookup: CDR1 PRHDT, CDR2 FYEKMQ (reference sequence). The DNA of the CDR3 is TGTGCCAGCAGCAAAACAGGGTTCGAGACCCAGTACTTC. Its translation is CASSKTGFETQYF.

This clone was counted between two and nine times. CDR3 sequence reads: CASSSAVAETQYF. The CDR3 bases are TGCGCCAGCTCAAGCGCCGTTGCGGAGACCCAGTACTTC. This sequence joins TRBV5-1 and TRBJ2-5; no clear D. Germline lookup yields CDR1 SGHRS and CDR2 YFSETQ. The CDR3 is 13 amino acids. The V end lost 7 bases, the J end lost 5 bases, and 15 bases lay between the germline ends.

This rearrangement joins TRBV7-9 to TRBJ2-7; 7 nucleotides align to TRBD2. Germline lookup yields CDR1 SEHNR and CDR2 FQNEAQ (reference sequence). V shed 5 bases, J shed 0 bases, and the junction held 7 bases outside the gene matches. This CDR3 is built from 15 residues. CDR3 residues: CASSERDSVSYEQYF. As DNA, the CDR3 is TGTGCCAGCAGCGAGCGGGATAGCGTCTCCTACGAGCAGTACTTC.

The chain links TRBV5-5 to TRBJ1-4, with D tentatively TRBD1 (6 bases). The germline V gene encodes CDR1 SGHKS and CDR2 YYEKEE (reference sequence). The CDR3 is made up of 15 amino acids. V was shortened by 4 bases and J by 4 bases, with 14 bases between the two germline ends. CDR3 bases: TGTGCCAGCAGCCAGGAACAGGGAATTAATGAAAAACTGTTTTTT. Its translation is CASSQEQGINEKLFF.

V gene TRBV5-1 combines with J gene TRBJ2-4, with TRBD1 matching over 7 bases. This CDR3 is 16 amino acids long. J was trimmed by 6 bases and V by 3 bases; bases with no gene match: 12. Per the germline V gene, CDR1 is SGHRS and CDR2 is YFSETQ. The CDR3 DNA reads TGCGCCAGCAGCTCGCTCCCTGACAGGGTGATAAACATTCAGTACTTC. This encodes CASSSLPDRVINIQYF.

V gene TRBV2 combines with J gene TRBJ2-3; 7 bases fit TRBD2. In germline, CDR1 is SNHLY, CDR2 FYNNEI. The J segment lost 3 bases and the V segment lost 7 bases, leaving 13 bases of the junction unmatched. The CDR3 is 16 residues long. CDR3 sequence: CASTSGAGVRTDTQYF. The CDR3 DNA sequence: TGTGCCAGCACCTCCGGGGCGGGGGTAAGGACAGATACGCAGTATTTT.

CDR3 amino acids: CASSVGGTGGEQYF. CDR3 nucleotide sequence: TGTGCCAGCAGCGTAGGAGGGACAGGGGGCGAGCAGTACTTC. The chain recombines TRBV9 with TRBJ2-7; 11 bases map to TRBD1. The V segment lost 0 bases and the J segment 6 bases; nucleotides outside the gene matches: 2. The CDR3 spans 14 residues. Germline V gene lookup returns CDR1 SGDLS and CDR2 YYNGEE. Together with reference TRBV9 and TRBJ2-7, the CDR3 gives the full variable domain: DSGVTQTPKHLITATGQRVTLRCSPRSGDLSVYWYQQSLDQGLQFLIQYYNGEERAKGNILERFSAQQFPDLHSELNLSSLELGDSALYFCASSVGGTGGEQYFGPGTRLTVT.

The chain carries TRBV9 and TRBJ2-7; the D gene is possibly TRBD2 (5 bases). This CDR3 region has 14 residues. Trimming left V 4 bases short and J 6 bases short, with 17 bases between. CDR1 SGDLS and CDR2 YYNGEE come from the germline V gene. The CDR3 spells CASSPRLEVTEQYF. DNA of the CDR3: TGTGCCAGCAGCCCCCGACTGGAGGTTACCGAGCAGTACTTC.

The chain joins TRBV29-1 to TRBJ2-7; 12 nucleotides line up with TRBD2. The germline V gene has CDR1 SQVTM and CDR2 ANQGSEA. This CDR3 has 14 amino acids. With 7 bases clipped from V and 6 bases from J, the junction kept 10 bases outside the gene matches. The CDR3: CSALLLAGGPEQYF. The CDR3 region has the DNA TGCAGCGCCCTTCTACTAGCGGGAGGACCCGAGCAGTACTTC.

This clone was seen more than once but under ten times. The genes are TRBV5-1 and TRBJ2-7; 7 bases agree with TRBD1. V lost 0 bases and J lost 0; bases outside the gene matches: 6. There are 16 residues in the CDR3. Germline CDR1 SGHRS, CDR2 YFSETQ. CDR3 region: CASSLGAQGYSYEQYF. CDR3 bases: TGCGCCAGCAGCTTGGGGGCACAGGGGTACTCCTACGAGCAGTACTTC.

This clone appeared once. V is TRBV9 and J is TRBJ2-1, with D unclear. This CDR3 comprises 15 residues. Trimming stripped 0 bases from V and 2 bases from J, with 9 bases between. Germline CDR1 reads SGDLS; CDR2 reads YYNGEE. This chain's CDR3 is CASSVVAIPYNEQFF. The CDR3 DNA reads as TGTGCCAGCAGCGTAGTGGCCATCCCCTACAATGAGCAGTTCTTC.